What follows are 9 T cell receptor beta chains derived from one specimen sequenced in a study of T cells after posttransplantation cyclophosphamide. The table came from immunoSEQ multiplex PCR; TCRdb's copy has only in-frame clones and leaves some out. This sample comprises 20,000 to 30,000 clones, none seen once only. Source material: PBMCs. The receptor source for this set is a woman aged 50 to 60 in good health, CMV-negative, and a related stem cell transplant donor.

This clone was seen many times. Here the CDR3 DNA reads TGCGCCAGCAGCCAGAGAGACAGGGAGGCTGAAAAACTGTTTTTT. Translation gives CASSQRDREAEKLFF. The chain is built from TRBV4-1 and TRBJ1-4; TRBD1 matches at 7 bases. The CDR3 spans 15 residues. The germline V gene has CDR1 MGHRA and CDR2 YSYEKL. The trim removed 3 bases at V and 7 bases at J, leaving 8 bases unmatched.

This clone was seen at least ten times. The chain joins TRBV6-5 to TRBJ1-6; D gene uncertain. The germline gives CDR1 MNHEY, CDR2 SVGAGI. V lost 1 base, J lost 4 bases, and 5 bases lay in between. The length of the CDR3 is 14 residues. CDR3 protein: CASSYFGYNSPLHF. CDR3 DNA: TGTGCCAGCAGTTACTTCGGGTATAATTCACCCCTCCACTTT.

The table lists this clone with many counts. The same CDR3 is also encoded by other DNA sequences in this sample. The chain combines TRBV6-1 with TRBJ2-5, with TRBD1 matching over 8 bases. Trimming at V came to 5 bases and at J to 3 bases, leaving 2 bases not matched to a gene. CDR1 and CDR2 from the germline V gene are MNHNS and SASEGT. The CDR3 is 13 residues long. CDR3 nucleotides: TGTGCCAGCAGTTTGACAGGGGAAGAGACCCAGTACTTC. Protein product: CASSLTGEETQYF.

This clone was counted ten times or more. V usage is TRBV28 and J usage is TRBJ1-4; TRBD1 agrees at 10 bases. The germline V gene encodes CDR1 MDHEN and CDR2 SYDVKM. The CDR3 sequence is 16 residues long. V gave up 7 bases and J gave up 5 bases; unmatched junction bases: 10. CDR3 in DNA: TGTGCCAGCATCCCCCTGCGGGACAGGGGAAATGAAAAACTGTTTTTT. This codes for CASIPLRDRGNEKLFF.

This clone has at least ten counts. The chain carries TRBV25-1 and TRBJ1-2, with D unresolved. The CDR3 is made up of 13 amino acids. V lost 4 bases and J 3 bases, leaving 9 bases between the germline ends. Germline V CDR1 and CDR2: MGHDK, SYGVNS. The chain's CDR3 is CASSVHNYYGYTF. CDR3 nucleotide sequence: TGTGCCAGCAGTGTCCATAACTACTATGGCTACACCTTC.

There are many counts of this clone. J is TRBJ1-5 and V is TRBV5-1; TRBD1 aligns across 11 bases. Per the germline V gene, CDR1 is SGHRS and CDR2 is YFSETQ. J lost 7 bases, V lost 5 bases, and 5 bases had no gene match. The CDR3 consists of 14 residues. The CDR3, as DNA: TGCGCCAGCAGTAGGGGACAGGGGGAACAGCCCCAGCATTTT. Protein: CASSRGQGEQPQHF.

This clone was seen many times. The chain carries TRBV19 and TRBJ2-4, with TRBD1 identical over 9 bases. CDR1 and CDR2 from the germline V gene are LNHDA and SQIVND (reference sequence). Trimming removed 3 bases from V and 3 bases from J; junction bases left unmatched: 6. The CDR3 totals 16 residues. CDR3 DNA: TGTGCCAGTAGTATCTTGGGACAGGGCGGCAAAAACATTCAGTACTTC. Translating gives CASSILGQGGKNIQYF.

Many counts were recorded for this clone. V gene TRBV5-1 combines with J gene TRBJ2-2, with D possibly TRBD1 on 6 matching bases. The germline V and J ends were trimmed by 1 base and 5 bases, with 12 bases remaining between them. The CDR3 loop spans 15 amino acids. CDR1 and CDR2 (germline): SGHRS, YFSETQ. This CDR3 is CASSLKGGETGELFF. The CDR3 region has the DNA TGCGCCAGCAGCTTGAAAGGGGGAGAAACCGGGGAGCTGTTTTTT. Full variable domain (missing parts from reference TRBV5-1 and TRBJ2-2): KAGVTQTPRYLIKTRGQQVTLSCSPISGHRSVSWYQQTPGQGLQFLFEYFSETQRNKGNFPGRFSGRQFSNSRSEMNVSTLELGDSALYLCASSLKGGETGELFFGEGSRLTVL.

This clone was observed many times. V is TRBV6-6 and J is TRBJ1-6; TRBD1 might be the D (6 bases). The CDR3 consists of 12 residues. V was cut by 3 bases and J by 13 bases, with 10 bases left in between. The germline gives CDR1 MNHNY, CDR2 SVGAGI (reference sequence). The CDR3 DNA reads TGTGCCAGCAGTTATCCAGGGGAGCCCCTCCACTTT. It translates to CASSYPGEPLHF.